The 26 T cell receptor beta chains reported below all come from one sample, sequenced in a study of identical twins. TCRdb ran MiXCR on the 5' RACE reads and lists one entry per CDR3 protein. The sample has roughly 710,000 distinct CDR3 sequences, less than 7% seen once; the top ten hold 1.5% to 2%. Sequencing was done on a sample of naive T cells sorted from blood. Source of these receptors: a man between 18 and 29 years old in good health.

This clonotype was recorded many times. The rearrangement links TRBV4-2 to TRBJ2-3; TRBD2 matches at 9 bases. CDR3 length: 16 amino acids. The V gene's germline CDR1 is LGHNA and CDR2 YNFKEQ. V shed 5 bases, J shed 5 bases, and the junction held 11 bases outside the gene matches. CDR3 nucleotide sequence: TGTGCCAGCAGCGGAGAGGGCGGGAGGGTCTTAGATACGCAGTATTTT. Translated, it gives CASSGEGGRVLDTQYF.

This clonotype occurred many times. The chain couples TRBV28 to TRBJ1-5, with a tentative D call TRBD1 (5 bases). Deletions cut 1 base from V and 7 bases from J, with 8 bases between. In germline, CDR1 is MDHEN, CDR2 SYDVKM. There are 13 residues in the CDR3. The CDR3 loop reads CASSLSGVQPQHF. The CDR3 coding sequence is TGTGCCAGCAGTTTATCGGGGGTCCAGCCCCAGCATTTT.

This clonotype occurred many times. CDR3 nucleotide sequence: TGTGCCAGCAGTTTAATGCAGGTTGGAGATACGCAGTATTTT. Amino acid sequence: CASSLMQVGDTQYF. V usage is TRBV28 and J usage is TRBJ2-3; D is undetermined. V lost 2 bases and J 5 bases, leaving 11 bases between the germline ends. This CDR3 region has 14 residues. CDR1 is MDHEN, CDR2 SYDVKM, per germline.

The V call is TRBV3-1, the J call TRBJ1-1; 9 nucleotides line up with TRBD1. The ends lost 4 bases at V and 6 bases at J; junction bases unmatched: 6. This CDR3 spans 14 amino acids. Germline CDR1 LGHDT, CDR2 YNNKEL (reference sequence). CDR3 in DNA: TGTGCCAGCAGCCTCACAGGGGGCAAGTCTGAAGCTTTCTTT. It encodes CASSLTGGKSEAFF. Full variable domain (missing parts from reference TRBV3-1 and TRBJ1-1): DTAVSQTPKYLVTQMGNDKSIKCEQNLGHDTMYWYKQDSKKFLKIMFSYNNKELIINETVPNRFSPKSPDKAHLNLHINSLELGDSAVYFCASSLTGGKSEAFFGQGTRLTVV.

This clonotype has more than one count but fewer than ten. The chain links TRBV7-6 to TRBJ1-2; 7 positions match TRBD1. Per germline, CDR1 SGHVS and CDR2 FNYEAQ. The CDR3 has 16 amino acids. J gave up 0 bases and V 5 bases, and 9 bases lay outside the gene matches. The CDR3 DNA sequence: TGTGCCAGCAGCCGGGACAGCCGACGAGCTAACTATGGCTACACCTTC. Amino acid sequence: CASSRDSRRANYGYTF.

This clonotype has a single count. A much larger clonotype is one base distant, so this may be a read error. V is TRBV11-3 and J is TRBJ1-3, with no clear D. V lost 4 bases and J 0 bases, leaving 4 bases between the germline ends. The CDR3 is made up of 13 amino acids. The germline CDR1 and CDR2 sequences are SGHNT and YENEEA. This chain's CDR3 is CASSWGSGNTIYF. In DNA, the CDR3 is TGTGCCAGCAGCTGGGGCTCTGGAAACACCATATATTTT.

This clonotype was recorded at least ten times. This chain joins TRBV2 and TRBJ2-1; 8 bases are a match to TRBD2. The trim removed 5 bases at V and 6 bases at J, leaving 6 bases unmatched. CDR1 is SNHLY and CDR2 is FYNNEI in the germline V gene. The CDR3 extends over 14 amino acids. CDR3 nucleotides: TGTGCCAGCAGTCTACTAGCGGACCGCAATGAGCAGTTCTTC. Translated: CASSLLADRNEQFF.

This clonotype showed up many times. CDR3 sequence (DNA): TGTGCCAGCAGCCAAGATCTCCGGACGGACCTTCAGCCCCAGCATTTT. Its protein product is CASSQDLRTDLQPQHF. V and J are TRBV4-2 and TRBJ1-5; D is unclear. V dropped 0 bases and J dropped 6 bases, with 15 bases sitting between them. Germline loops: CDR1 LGHNA, CDR2 YNFKEQ. The CDR3 consists of 16 residues.

Many counts were recorded for this clonotype. This sequence joins TRBV20-1 and TRBJ2-1; 9 nucleotides align to TRBD2. Per germline, CDR1 DFQATT and CDR2 SNEGSKA (reference sequence). V shed 0 bases, J shed 9 bases, and the junction held 9 bases outside the gene matches. The CDR3 totals 15 residues. The CDR3 sequence is CSARDLIAGVGEQFF. In nucleotides, the CDR3 is TGCAGTGCTAGAGATCTGATAGCGGGAGTTGGTGAGCAGTTCTTC.

This clonotype was detected ten times or more. This chain uses TRBV9 with TRBJ2-1; D is unclear. Looked up from germline, CDR1 is SGDLS and CDR2 is YYNGEE. The CDR3 extends over 15 amino acids. V gave up 0 bases and J gave up 7 bases, with 14 bases separating them. The CDR3 DNA is TGTGCCAGCAGCGTAGAAGAAGGGTACCTAAATGAGCAGTTCTTC. Its protein product is CASSVEEGYLNEQFF.

This chain links TRBV20-1 with TRBJ1-2, with TRBD1 as a possible D gene (5 bases). Trimming took 0 bases from V and 7 from J, leaving 12 bases between them. CDR3 size: 13 residues. CDR1 DFQATT and CDR2 SNEGSKA come from the germline V gene (reference sequence). The CDR3 here is CSARDDSFGGYTF. The CDR3 nucleotides read TGCAGTGCTAGAGATGACAGCTTTGGTGGCTACACCTTC.

This clonotype was seen many times. The CDR3 DNA reads as TGTGCCAGCAGTGGAGGGGAACGAGAAGCTTTCTTT. As protein: CASSGGEREAFF. The chain couples TRBV25-1 to TRBJ1-1; D is perhaps TRBD1 (5 bases). This CDR3 spans 12 amino acids. Germline V gene lookup returns CDR1 MGHDK and CDR2 SYGVNS. Trimming pared 4 bases from V and 8 bases from J, leaving 11 bases between.

This clonotype has more than one count but fewer than ten. V is TRBV20-1 and J is TRBJ1-6; possible D gene TRBD1, 6 bases. The CDR3 has 14 residues. Trimming removed 0 bases from V and 10 bases from J, with 13 bases in between. Germline V gene lookup returns CDR1 DFQATT and CDR2 SNEGSKA (reference sequence). CDR3 DNA sequence: TGCAGTGCTAGAGAGGGGCAGGGGTACTCACCCCTCCACTTT. It encodes CSAREGQGYSPLHF.

This chain connects TRBV5-1 to TRBJ2-3; maybe TRBD1 (5 bases). Germline assignment: CDR1 SGHRS and CDR2 YFSETQ. Trimming left V 4 bases short and J 15 bases short, with 21 bases between. The CDR3 has 13 residues. CDR3 DNA: TGCGCCAGCAGCCCCAGGGAACGGACCAGACTTTATTTT. Protein product: CASSPRERTRLYF.

The chain combines TRBV11-1 with TRBJ2-2; 7 positions match TRBD1. V trimming: 6 bases; J trimming: 6 bases; junction bases outside the gene matches: 7. From germline, CDR1 is SGHAT and CDR2 FQDESV (reference sequence). The CDR3 extends over 14 amino acids. The CDR3 DNA is TGTGCCAGCAGTATTACAGGGGACCCCGGGGAGCTGTTTTTT. It specifies CASSITGDPGELFF.

This clonotype was picked up many times. The V gene is TRBV7-9, the J gene TRBJ2-3, with D unresolved. Per the germline V gene, CDR1 is SEHNR and CDR2 is FQNEAQ (reference sequence). The V and J ends lost 5 bases and 8 bases respectively, with 11 bases between them. This CDR3 is 12 amino acids long. As DNA, the CDR3 is TGTGCCAGCAGCGATTCCCGACCTACGCAGTATTTT. Residues: CASSDSRPTQYF.

In this sample, this clonotype turned up many times. V is TRBV10-3 and J is TRBJ2-1, with TRBD2 as a possible D gene (6 bases). Germline CDR1 is ENHRY and CDR2 is SYGVKD. V dropped 2 bases and J dropped 0 bases, with 14 bases sitting between them. The CDR3 consists of 17 residues. CDR3 nucleotide sequence: TGTGCCATCAGTGAGCAATCGGGGGAGCACTCCTACAATGAGCAGTTCTTC. Translated, it gives CAISEQSGEHSYNEQFF.

This clonotype was counted only a few times. This rearrangement joins TRBV2 to TRBJ1-4, with D possibly matching TRBD1 (6 bases). The germline V and J ends were trimmed by 3 bases and 8 bases, with 10 bases remaining between them. Germline CDR1 is SNHLY and CDR2 is FYNNEI. The CDR3 covers 13 residues. CDR3 in amino acids: CASSDATGEKLFF. CDR3 in DNA: TGTGCCAGCAGTGATGCGACAGGCGAAAAACTGTTTTTT.

Note on this clonotype: A much larger clone lies a single base off, so this may be a read error. The chain employs TRBV20-1 and TRBJ2-5, with 12 bases matching TRBD2. Germline lookup yields CDR1 DFQATT and CDR2 SNEGSKA (reference sequence). The CDR3 runs 14 residues. The chain's CDR3 is CSAGRLAGVETQHF. The CDR3 DNA reads TGCAGTGCTGGACGACTAGCGGGAGTTGAGACCCAGCACTTC.

This clonotype was picked up many times. The chain links TRBV9 to TRBJ1-1; D may be TRBD1 (5 bases). The length of the CDR3 is 13 residues. The V and J ends lost 2 bases and 8 bases respectively, with 13 bases between them. CDR1 and CDR2 from the germline V gene are SGDLS and YYNGEE. CDR3 in amino acids: CASSVLGNREAFF. CDR3 DNA sequence: TGTGCCAGCAGCGTTTTAGGGAACAGGGAAGCTTTCTTT.

The V gene is TRBV7-2, the J gene TRBJ2-1; a weak D match, TRBD2 (5 bases). This CDR3 is 15 amino acids long. V gave up 4 bases and J gave up 1 base, with 11 bases separating them. Per the germline V gene, CDR1 is SGHTA and CDR2 is FQGNSA. CDR3 coding DNA: TGTGCCAGCAGCTCCCGAGCGGTATCCTACAATGAGCAGTTCTTC. This translates into CASSSRAVSYNEQFF.

V usage is TRBV12-3 or TRBV12-4 and J usage is TRBJ2-7; 8 nucleotides match TRBD2. After removal of 7 bases from V and 5 bases from J, the junction contained 10 bases not matched to a gene. CDR3 size: 14 residues. CDR3 residues: CASNFKRERHEQYV. The CDR3 nucleotides are TGTGCCAGCAACTTCAAGCGGGAGAGGCACGAGCAGTACGTC.

This clonotype was seen at least ten times. The chain uses TRBV29-1 and TRBJ2-7; 7 nucleotides line up with TRBD2. Germline V gives CDR1 SQVTM, CDR2 ANQGSEA. This CDR3 spans 13 amino acids. Trimming took 1 base from V and 4 from J; bases not matched to a gene: 4. The CDR3 coding sequence is TGCAGCGTTGAAGCAGCGGGGCTATACGAGCAGTACTTC. Translated, it gives CSVEAAGLYEQYF.

The rearrangement joins TRBV3-1 to TRBJ2-2; no clear D. This CDR3 is built from 17 residues. V was clipped by 0 bases and J by 4 bases, with 15 bases between them. The V gene's germline CDR1 is LGHDT and CDR2 YNNKEL (reference sequence). CDR3 sequence: CASSQDRLTVRTGELFF. CDR3 nucleotides: TGTGCCAGCAGCCAAGATAGGTTAACAGTGCGCACCGGGGAGCTGTTTTTT.

The chain links TRBV7-9 to TRBJ2-1, with 7 bases matching TRBD1. V lost 6 bases and J lost 8; bases outside the gene matches: 13. Germline lookup yields CDR1 SEHNR and CDR2 FQNEAQ (reference sequence). CDR3 length: 15 residues. The CDR3 DNA reads TGTGCCAGCAGGGGCTATTTTAGGGGGCCCGATGAGCAGTTCTTC. It codes for CASRGYFRGPDEQFF.

This CDR3 is CASSGPHGGNEQFF. The CDR3 DNA sequence: TGTGCCAGCTCGGGGCCACACGGGGGGAATGAGCAGTTCTTC. The chain links TRBV12-3 or TRBV12-4 to TRBJ2-1; 7 bases fit TRBD2. V shed 8 bases and J 7 bases; nucleotides not matched to a gene: 11. This CDR3 is built from 14 residues.